This TCR beta chain was found in a study of T cells in Graves' hyperthyroidism and ophthalmopathy. This clonotype appeared a few times. Authors of the study amplified TCR beta CDR3 regions from RNA transcripts. HTBI primers were employed in a first-round RT-PCR of the TCR CDR3. TCRdb ran MiXCR on the multiplex PCR reads and lists one entry per CDR3 protein. The sample yields approximately 590,000 distinct CDR3 sequences, approximately 44% seen once. The CDR3 covers 17 residues. Per the germline V gene, CDR1 is SNHLY and CDR2 is FYNNEI. The V end lost 6 bases, the J end lost 1 base, and 19 bases lay between the germline ends.

Material: peripheral blood or thyroid tissue (not recorded which). The receptor's source is a woman in her late teens or twenties with Graves' hyperthyroidism. V is TRBV2 and J is TRBJ1-3; D unresolved. The CDR3 DNA is TGTGCCAGCAGGGACCGGACGGGCACCCAGTCTGGAAACACCATATATTTT. It specifies CASRDRTGTQSGNTIYF.